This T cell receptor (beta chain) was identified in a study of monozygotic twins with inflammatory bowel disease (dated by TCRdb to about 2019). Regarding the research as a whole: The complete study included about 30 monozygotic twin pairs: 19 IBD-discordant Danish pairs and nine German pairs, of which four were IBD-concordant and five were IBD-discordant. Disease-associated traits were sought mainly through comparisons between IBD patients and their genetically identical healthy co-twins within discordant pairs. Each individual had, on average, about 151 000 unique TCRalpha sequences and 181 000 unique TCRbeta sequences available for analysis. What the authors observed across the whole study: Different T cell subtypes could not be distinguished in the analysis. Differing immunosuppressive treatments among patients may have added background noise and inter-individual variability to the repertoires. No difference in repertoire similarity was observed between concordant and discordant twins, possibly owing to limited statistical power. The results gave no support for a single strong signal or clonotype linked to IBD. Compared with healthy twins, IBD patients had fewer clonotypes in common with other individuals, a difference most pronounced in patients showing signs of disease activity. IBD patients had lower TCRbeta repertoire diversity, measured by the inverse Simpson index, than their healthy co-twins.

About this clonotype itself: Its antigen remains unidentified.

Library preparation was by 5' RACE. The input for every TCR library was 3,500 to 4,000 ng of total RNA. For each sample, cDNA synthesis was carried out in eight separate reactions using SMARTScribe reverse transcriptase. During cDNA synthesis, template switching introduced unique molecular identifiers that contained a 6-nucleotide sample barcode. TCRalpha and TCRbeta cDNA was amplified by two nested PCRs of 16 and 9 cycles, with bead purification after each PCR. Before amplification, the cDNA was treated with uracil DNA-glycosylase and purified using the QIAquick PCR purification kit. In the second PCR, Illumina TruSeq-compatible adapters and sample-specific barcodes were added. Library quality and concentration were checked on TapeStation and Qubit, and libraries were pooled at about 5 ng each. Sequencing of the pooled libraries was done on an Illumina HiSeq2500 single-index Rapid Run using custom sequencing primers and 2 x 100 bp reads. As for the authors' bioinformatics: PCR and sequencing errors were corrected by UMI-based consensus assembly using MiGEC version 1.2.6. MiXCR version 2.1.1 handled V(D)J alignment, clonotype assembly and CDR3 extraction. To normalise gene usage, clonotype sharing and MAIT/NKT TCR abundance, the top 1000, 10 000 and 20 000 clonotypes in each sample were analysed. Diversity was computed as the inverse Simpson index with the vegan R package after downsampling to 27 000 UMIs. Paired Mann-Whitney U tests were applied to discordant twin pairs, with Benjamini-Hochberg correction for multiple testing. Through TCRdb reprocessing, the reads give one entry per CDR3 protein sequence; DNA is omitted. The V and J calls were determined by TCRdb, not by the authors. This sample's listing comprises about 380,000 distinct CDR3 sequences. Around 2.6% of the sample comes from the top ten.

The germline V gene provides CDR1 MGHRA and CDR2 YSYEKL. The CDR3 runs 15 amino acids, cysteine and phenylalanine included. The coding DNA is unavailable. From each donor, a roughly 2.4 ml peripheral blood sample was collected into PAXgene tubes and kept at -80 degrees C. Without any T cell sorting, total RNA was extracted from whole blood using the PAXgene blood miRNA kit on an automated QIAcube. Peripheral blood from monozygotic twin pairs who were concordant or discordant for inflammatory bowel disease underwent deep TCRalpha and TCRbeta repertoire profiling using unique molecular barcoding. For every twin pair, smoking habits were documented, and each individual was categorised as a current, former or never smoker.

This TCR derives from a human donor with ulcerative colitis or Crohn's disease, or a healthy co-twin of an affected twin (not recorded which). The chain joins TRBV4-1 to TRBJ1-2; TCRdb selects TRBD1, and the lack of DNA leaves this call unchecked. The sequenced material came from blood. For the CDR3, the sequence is CASSQGQGVPYGYTF.